The 13 T cell receptor beta chains given below trace back to one sample, sequenced in a study of blood T cell repertoires in COVID-19. Repertoires were generated with immunoSEQ multiplex PCR, while TCRdb's copy carries only in-frame clones and drops some. The sample has around 200,000 clones; roughly 80% are singletons. Sequenced sample: peripheral blood. The receptors here all came from a human donor in a cohort sampled during active COVID-19.

The chain is built from TRBV6-4 and TRBJ1-1, with TRBD1 matching over 8 bases. The germline CDR1 and CDR2 sequences are MRHNA and SNTAGT. The CDR3 totals 14 residues. Losses at the gene ends were 2 bases for V and 1 base for J; bases not matched to a gene: 0. The DNA of the CDR3 is TGTGCCAGCAGTGACGGGACAGGGAACACTGAAGCTTTCTTT. Translated: CASSDGTGNTEAFF.

The rearrangement links TRBV28 to TRBJ2-3; 10 bases fit TRBD2. Per the germline V gene, CDR1 is MDHEN and CDR2 is SYDVKM. With 7 bases clipped from V and 3 bases from J, the junction kept 7 bases outside the gene matches. The CDR3 extends over 15 amino acids. The CDR3 loop is CASIQREGRTDTQYF. CDR3 nucleotides: TGTGCCAGCATTCAGCGGGAGGGAAGGACAGATACGCAGTATTTT.

The rearrangement uses TRBV3-1 (or the pseudogene TRBV3-2) and TRBJ1-1; 7 positions match TRBD1. With 3 bases clipped from V and 7 bases from J, the junction kept 5 bases outside the gene matches. Germline lookup yields CDR1 LGHDT and CDR2 YNNKEL (reference sequence). The CDR3 has 13 amino acids. The CDR3 bases are TGTGCCAGCAGCCAGGGACAGCACAATGAAGCTTTCTTT. Translating gives CASSQGQHNEAFF.

The chain combines TRBV28 with TRBJ2-1; 14 nucleotides align to TRBD2. The CDR3 has 17 residues. Germline V gene sequence: CDR1 MDHEN, CDR2 SYDVKM. The trim removed 3 bases at V and 10 bases at J, leaving 11 bases unmatched. Written as DNA, the CDR3 is TGTGCCAGCAGTTTGCTGGGGACTAGCGGGAGTGAGGGGGAGCAGTTCTTC. Translation gives CASSLLGTSGSEGEQFF.

The CDR3: CASSRAGVSGNTIYF. The CDR3 nucleotides are TGTGCCAGCAGTAGGGCGGGGGTCTCTGGAAACACCATATATTTT. J is TRBJ1-3 and V is TRBV28, with D perhaps TRBD1 (5 bases). CDR1 MDHEN and CDR2 SYDVKM come from the germline V gene. V was trimmed by 5 bases and J by 0 bases, leaving 11 bases between them. The CDR3 has 15 amino acids.

The chain couples TRBV10-3 to TRBJ2-7; 13 bases agree with TRBD2. The germline CDR1 and CDR2 sequences are ENHRY and SYGVKD. With 7 bases clipped from V and 0 bases from J, the junction kept 3 bases outside the gene matches. This CDR3 has 15 residues. CDR3 nucleotide sequence: TGTGCCATCATGGGGACTAGCGGGATCTCCTACGAGCAGTACTTC. Translating gives CAIMGTSGISYEQYF.

This sequence joins TRBV5-1 and TRBJ2-1; 9 nucleotides line up with TRBD2. Per germline, CDR1 SGHRS and CDR2 YFSETQ. V lost 4 bases and J lost 5; bases outside the gene matches: 10. CDR3 length: 16 residues. In DNA form, the CDR3 reads TGCGCCAGCAGCGTAGCCCCTAGCGGGATTAACAATGAGCAGTTCTTC. This gives the protein CASSVAPSGINNEQFF.

This clone has just one count. The chain employs TRBV21-1 and TRBJ2-4; the table's D call, TRBD2, was not checked against the DNA. TRBV21-1 is described as a pseudogene. This CDR3 region has 9 residues. The CDR3 DNA follows: TGTGCCAGTCGAGACATTCAGTACTTC. Translating gives CASRDIQYF.

V and J are TRBV9 and TRBJ1-1; D is perhaps TRBD1 (5 bases). V was clipped by 4 bases and J by 2 bases, with 15 bases between them. The CDR3 has 15 residues. Germline V gives CDR1 SGDLS, CDR2 YYNGEE. The CDR3 nucleotides read TGTGCCAGCAGCTCCAGGTGGGGCAGAAACACTGAAGCTTTCTTT. It yields the protein CASSSRWGRNTEAFF.

The CDR3 is CATSSPLTLGGGTEAFF. CDR3 coding DNA: TGTGCCACCAGCAGTCCTCTCACCCTGGGGGGGGGAACTGAAGCTTTCTTT. The chain uses TRBV15 and TRBJ1-1, with D perhaps TRBD1 (5 bases). V was trimmed by 3 bases and J by 5 bases, leaving 22 bases between them. This CDR3 has 17 residues. CDR1 is LNHNV and CDR2 is YYDKDF in the germline V gene (reference sequence).

The chain recombines TRBV19 with TRBJ2-7, with 11 bases lining up with TRBD2. J lost 3 bases, V lost 6 bases, and 10 bases had no gene match. CDR3 length: 16 residues. Germline lookup yields CDR1 LNHDA and CDR2 SQIVND (reference sequence). The CDR3 loop reads CASSGGTSGIFYEQYF. CDR3 in DNA: TGTGCCAGTAGCGGCGGGACTAGCGGCATCTTCTACGAGCAGTACTTC.

The genes are TRBV7-8 and TRBJ1-1; 7 bases align to TRBD1. The CDR3 runs 15 residues. The V and J ends lost 0 bases and 0 bases, in that order; junction bases with no gene match: 1. Germline V gives CDR1 SGHVS, CDR2 FQNEAQ. The CDR3 sequence: CASSLARGLNTEAFF. The CDR3 DNA follows: TGTGCCAGCAGCTTAGCCAGGGGGTTGAACACTGAAGCTTTCTTT. Full variable domain (outside the CDR3, taken from reference TRBV7-8 and TRBJ1-1): GAGVSQSPRYKVAKRGQDVALRCDPISGHVSLFWYQQALGQGPEFLTYFQNEAQLDKSGLPSDRFFAERPEGSVSTLKIQRTQQEDSAVYLCASSLARGLNTEAFFGQGTRLTVV.

This clone was counted once. CDR3 sequence (DNA): TGTGCCAGCAGCGTAGGTAGCGGGGGTCCCCCGGAGTTCTTC. This gives the protein CASSVGSGGPPEFF. This rearrangement joins TRBV9 to TRBJ2-1; 9 bases fit TRBD2. The J segment lost 14 bases and the V segment lost 0 bases, leaving 9 bases of the junction unmatched. This CDR3 contains 14 residues. CDR1 is SGDLS and CDR2 is YYNGEE in the germline V gene.